This T cell receptor (beta chain) appears in the sequencing data of a study of blood T cell repertoires in COVID-19 (dated by TCRdb to 2018 to 2021). For the wider study: Samples from collaborators originated in the United States, Italy and Spain and spanned both the acute and convalescent phases of COVID-19. Subjects who had been exposed to COVID-19, were actively infected with it, or had recovered from it provided the deeply sampled blood TCRbeta repertoires that made up the dataset. HLA class I and class II types, where available, came from metadata supplied by the sample provider rather than from assay-based typing. The repertoires were released in a freely available public database meant as a resource for research on the immune response to SARS-CoV-2. The samples were drawn from the first 160 participants of the ongoing ImmuneRACE study and from under 1,500 subjects provided by 6 global collaborators. A de-identified subject ID, COVID-19 status, age in years and sex were almost always included in the sample metadata. The material from the prospective study consisted of cDNA or gDNA derived from T cells, B-cell-depleted T cells, or PBMCs.

TCRbeta CDR3 regions were amplified from genomic DNA using the immunoSEQ Assay, a bias-controlled multiplex PCR. Turning to the authors' computational methods: Within the assay, amplification of reference gene primers was used to estimate how many nucleated cells each sample contained. Sequence reads were collapsed and filtered to measure the absolute abundance of every unique TCRbeta CDR3 rearrangement. For each sample, productive Simpson clonality was calculated as the square root of Simpson's diversity index across productive rearrangements. Held by TCRdb, this immuneACCESS table contains in-frame sequences only and omits some clones. Under half of the omission traces to an unresolved V gene where checked; the cause of the rest is unknown. V, J and clone size derive from that table, while D and trimming were established from the DNA sequence. For this sample the table gives tens of thousands of clones, of which around 88% were detected only once. The leading ten clones occupy 4.8% of the sample.

The collaborating institutions used their own protocols to collect whole blood in K2EDTA tubes. For TCRbeta analysis, collaborators shipped samples in one of three forms: frozen whole blood, isolated PBMCs, or DNA extracted from either of those sample types. Study-wide conclusions, independent of this receptor: The quantity of clinical and demographic metadata differed by source and by participant and was supplied without curation.

This clone came up once. This clone's antigen is unknown. Nothing much larger sits one base from this clone, and base qualities are not available. The sequence was collected from a man aged 55 to 69 with acute or convalescent COVID-19. Material for sequencing was peripheral blood.

The CDR3 corresponds to CASDQGGRNQPQHF. The DNA sequence is as follows: TGTGCCAGTGACCAGGGGGGTCGGAATCAGCCCCAGCATTTT. The rearrangement combines TRBV19 with TRBJ1-5; 7 bases in between match TRBD1. The CDR3 covers 14 residues, taking in both the cysteine and the phenylalanine. Only the CDR3 region is kept as DNA, spanning 42 bases read in frame from base 1. Compared with germline, V lacks 8 bases and J lacks 4 bases; bases without a gene match: 8. CDR1 and CDR2 were assigned from the germline V gene (reference sequence) as LNHDA and SQIVND.